This is a list of T cell receptor beta chains from one sample in a study of CD8+ T cells in alopecia areata. The table came from immunoSEQ multiplex PCR; TCRdb's copy has only in-frame clones and leaves some out. The repertoire consists of over 100,000 clones, with 50% to 55% occurring once and the leading ten covering about 0.5%. Here the sequenced sample was CD4+ T cells sorted from blood, taken at week 4, from a patient treated with tofacitinib. The receptors here all came from a human donor with alopecia areata. Each CDR3 is given with its conserved first and last residue. D genes are given only for firm matches. Expanded clones are given a class, and other clones once, few, many or no size at all.

D gene: -; clone size: few; V gene: TRBV7-6; J gene: TRBJ1-1; CDR3 protein: CASSALGTEAFF; CDR3 DNA: TGTGCCAGCAGCGCCTTGGGAACTGAAGCTTTCTTT
D gene: -; clone size: few; V gene: TRBV29-1; J gene: TRBJ1-1; CDR3 protein: CSYRASLNTEAFF; CDR3 DNA: TGCAGCTATAGAGCTTCCCTGAACACTGAAGCTTTCTTT
D gene: TRBD1; clone size: -; V gene: TRBV9; J gene: TRBJ2-3; CDR3 protein: CASNKLGQGTTDTQYF; CDR3 DNA: TGTGCCAGCAACAAACTGGGACAGGGGACCACAGATACGCAGTATTTT
D gene: -; clone size: once; V gene: TRBV7-8; J gene: TRBJ1-5; CDR3 protein: CASSPGGAQPQHF; CDR3 DNA: TGTGCCAGCAGCCCGGGGGGGGCCCAGCCCCAGCATTTT
D gene: -; clone size: -; V gene: TRBV29-1; J gene: TRBJ2-1; CDR3 protein: CSVASWRAHQYNEQFF; CDR3 DNA: TGCAGCGTCGCTAGTTGGCGGGCGCACCAATACAATGAGCAGTTCTTC
D gene: -; clone size: -; V gene: TRBV18; J gene: TRBJ1-5; CDR3 protein: CASSPANQPQHF; CDR3 DNA: TGTGCCAGCTCACCCGCGAATCAGCCCCAGCATTTT
D gene: -; clone size: medium-sized; V gene: TRBV7-9; J gene: TRBJ1-5; CDR3 protein: CASSLNHNQPQHF; CDR3 DNA: TGTGCCAGCAGCTTAAACCACAATCAGCCCCAGCATTTT
D gene: -; clone size: -; V gene: TRBV19; J gene: TRBJ1-6; CDR3 protein: CASSIDIDNSPLHF; CDR3 DNA: TGTGCCAGTAGTATAGACATCGATAATTCACCCCTCCACTTT
D gene: -; clone size: -; V gene: TRBV5-1; J gene: TRBJ1-2; CDR3 protein: CASSLGGPDYGYTF; CDR3 DNA: TGCGCCAGCAGCTTGGGGGGGCCGGACTATGGCTACACCTTC
D gene: TRBD1; clone size: -; V gene: TRBV30; J gene: TRBJ1-1; CDR3 protein: CAWRQGRNTEAFF; CDR3 DNA: TGTGCCTGGCGACAGGGGCGTAACACTGAAGCTTTCTTT
D gene: -; clone size: -; V gene: TRBV30; J gene: TRBJ1-1; CDR3 protein: CAWKRNMNTEAFF; CDR3 DNA: TGTGCCTGGAAAAGGAATATGAACACTGAAGCTTTCTTT
D gene: TRBD1; clone size: -; V gene: TRBV5-1; J gene: TRBJ1-5; CDR3 protein: CASSETGGGQPQHF; CDR3 DNA: TGCGCCAGCAGCGAGACAGGGGGCGGCCAGCCCCAGCATTTT
D gene: -; clone size: -; V gene: TRBV5-1; J gene: TRBJ2-7; CDR3 protein: CASSLGVGSFTPYEQYF; CDR3 DNA: TGCGCCAGCAGCTTGGGTGTTGGTAGCTTTACCCCCTACGAGCAGTACTTC
D gene: -; clone size: -; V gene: TRBV15; J gene: TRBJ2-3; CDR3 protein: CATSSYSGGRSTDTQYF; CDR3 DNA: TGTGCCACCAGCAGCTATTCCGGGGGCCGTAGCACAGATACGCAGTATTTT
D gene: -; clone size: -; V gene: TRBV7-9; J gene: TRBJ1-6; CDR3 protein: CASSLGGDDSPLHF; CDR3 DNA: TGTGCCAGCAGCTTAGGGGGCGACGATTCACCCCTCCACTTT
D gene: -; clone size: few; V gene: TRBV18; J gene: TRBJ2-3; CDR3 protein: CASSPPGTDTQYF; CDR3 DNA: TGTGCCAGCTCACCACCGGGCACAGATACGCAGTATTTT
D gene: -; clone size: few; V gene: TRBV27; J gene: TRBJ2-7; CDR3 protein: CASTPEGALREQYF; CDR3 DNA: TGTGCCAGCACCCCGGAAGGCGCCTTGAGGGAGCAGTACTTC
D gene: -; clone size: few; V gene: TRBV29-1; J gene: TRBJ2-2; CDR3 protein: CSVGRGDTGELFF; CDR3 DNA: TGCAGCGTTGGGCGGGGAGACACCGGGGAGCTGTTTTTT
D gene: TRBD1; clone size: few; V gene: TRBV19; J gene: TRBJ1-2; CDR3 protein: CASSEDRVHYGYTF; CDR3 DNA: TGTGCCAGTAGTGAGGACAGGGTCCACTATGGCTACACCTTC
D gene: -; clone size: -; V gene: TRBV25-1; J gene: TRBJ2-5; CDR3 protein: CASSEVKTVQETQYF; CDR3 DNA: TGTGCCAGCAGTGAAGTGAAGACAGTACAAGAGACCCAGTACTTC
D gene: -; clone size: -; V gene: TRBV12-5; J gene: TRBJ2-1; CDR3 protein: CASASEGLWEQFF; CDR3 DNA: TGTGCTAGTGCTTCGGAAGGGCTGTGGGAGCAGTTCTTC
D gene: -; clone size: -; V gene: TRBV14; J gene: TRBJ1-2; CDR3 protein: CASSQNRGASYGYTF; CDR3 DNA: TGTGCCAGCAGCCAAAATCGGGGCGCGAGCTATGGCTACACCTTC